This TCR beta chain was obtained from a study of T cell repertoires in cytomegalovirus infection. Each CDR3 protein is one row after TCRdb ran MiXCR on the reads. Here the sample spans roughly 630,000 distinct CDR3 sequences, approximately 25% being singletons. CDR1 SGHVS and CDR2 FNYEAQ come from the germline V gene. The CDR3 is made up of 14 amino acids. Trimming took 4 bases from V and 5 from J; bases not matched to a gene: 5. This clonotype was counted many times. The clonotype originates from a human donor in good health (CMV status not recorded). Some clones in this sample may be carry-over from other donors' samples. Material for sequencing was CD8+ T cells from PBMCs. The chain recombines TRBV7-6 with TRBJ2-3, with TRBD1 matching over 8 bases. CDR3 in DNA: TGTGCCAGCAGCTCCAGGGGGCTTAGAGATACGCAGTATTTT. It is translated as CASSSRGLRDTQYF.